These T cell receptor beta chains were read from a single sample in a study of cytomegalovirus exposure and HLA in healthy donors. TCRdb's copy holds only in-frame clones and misses some; the assay was immunoSEQ multiplex PCR. The sample shows about 150,000 clones, under 85% of them seen only once. The sequencing sample was made of PBMCs. The receptor source for this set is a man in his late teens or twenties in good health and CMV-seronegative. CDR3s include the opening cysteine and the closing phenylalanine or tryptophan. The D gene is left open where the match is weak. Size is stated for part of the rows, as once, few or many counts, or as a class when the clone is expanded.

cdr3_length: 18
j_call: TRBJ1-2
v_call: TRBV14
d_call: .
clone_size: .
cdr3_aa: CASSQRTGFGVRSDGYTF
cdr3_nt: TGTGCCAGCAGCCAACGGACCGGGTTCGGGGTCAGGAGCGACGGCTACACCTTC

cdr3_length: 13
j_call: TRBJ2-1
v_call: TRBV5-1
d_call: .
clone_size: .
cdr3_aa: CASSPTGLNEQFF
cdr3_nt: TGCGCCAGCAGCCCCACGGGTCTCAATGAGCAGTTCTTC

cdr3_length: 19
j_call: TRBJ2-5
v_call: TRBV4-2
d_call: TRBD2
clone_size: once
cdr3_aa: CASSQTPGLAWGVQETQYF
cdr3_nt: TGTGCCAGCAGCCAAACACCGGGACTAGCGTGGGGGGTCCAAGAGACCCAGTACTTC

cdr3_length: 10
j_call: TRBJ2-5
v_call: TRBV10-1
d_call: .
clone_size: .
cdr3_aa: CAVDQETQYF
cdr3_nt: TGCGCCGTAGACCAAGAGACCCAGTACTTC

cdr3_length: 13
j_call: TRBJ2-7
v_call: TRBV6-1
d_call: .
clone_size: few
cdr3_aa: CASRTNDRYEQYF
cdr3_nt: TGTGCCAGCAGGACCAATGACAGGTACGAGCAGTACTTC

cdr3_length: 13
j_call: TRBJ1-4
v_call: TRBV6-1
d_call: .
clone_size: .
cdr3_aa: CATMTVAYEKLFF
cdr3_nt: TGTGCCACCATGACAGTAGCTTATGAAAAACTGTTTTTT

cdr3_length: 15
j_call: TRBJ1-1
v_call: TRBV19
d_call: .
clone_size: .
cdr3_aa: CASSAGTSWGTEAFF
cdr3_nt: TGTGCCAGTAGTGCCGGGACTTCCTGGGGCACTGAAGCTTTCTTT

cdr3_length: 14
j_call: TRBJ1-1
v_call: TRBV18
d_call: TRBD1
clone_size: .
cdr3_aa: CASSLNRGSTEAFF
cdr3_nt: TGTGCCAGCTCATTAAACAGGGGATCCACTGAAGCTTTCTTT

cdr3_length: 15
j_call: TRBJ1-1
v_call: TRBV5-1
d_call: TRBD1
clone_size: .
cdr3_aa: CASSFGTVLDTEAFF
cdr3_nt: TGCGCCAGCAGCTTCGGGACAGTTCTTGACACTGAAGCTTTCTTT

cdr3_length: 17
j_call: TRBJ2-6
v_call: TRBV7-3
d_call: .
clone_size: .
cdr3_aa: CASSLIGTDSGANVLTF
cdr3_nt: TGTGCCAGCAGCTTAATCGGTACAGACTCTGGGGCCAACGTCCTGACTTTC

cdr3_length: 12
j_call: TRBJ1-4
v_call: TRBV29-1
d_call: .
clone_size: .
cdr3_aa: CSVEGTAEKLFF
cdr3_nt: TGCAGCGTTGAAGGGACAGCTGAAAAACTGTTTTTT

cdr3_length: 15
j_call: TRBJ1-2
v_call: TRBV5-1
d_call: .
clone_size: .
cdr3_aa: CASSLDGGNNYGYTF
cdr3_nt: TGCGCCAGCAGCTTGGATGGGGGGAACAACTATGGCTACACCTTC

cdr3_length: 14
j_call: TRBJ2-2
v_call: TRBV4-1
d_call: .
clone_size: few
cdr3_aa: CASSPPRPGGELFF
cdr3_nt: TGTGCCAGCAGCCCGCCCCGCCCGGGCGGGGAGCTGTTTTTT

cdr3_length: 11
j_call: TRBJ2-1
v_call: TRBV20-1
d_call: .
clone_size: .
cdr3_aa: CSARAYNEQFF
cdr3_nt: TGCAGTGCTCGTGCCTACAATGAGCAGTTCTTC

cdr3_length: 15
j_call: TRBJ2-3
v_call: TRBV6-4
d_call: TRBD2
clone_size: .
cdr3_aa: CASSDSAGGPDTQYF
cdr3_nt: TGTGCCAGCAGTGACTCAGCGGGGGGGCCAGATACGCAGTATTTT

cdr3_length: 15
j_call: TRBJ2-4
v_call: TRBV11-2
d_call: .
clone_size: few
cdr3_aa: CASSLNKIDKNIQYF
cdr3_nt: TGTGCCAGCAGCTTAAACAAGATTGACAAAAACATTCAGTACTTC

cdr3_length: 13
j_call: TRBJ2-7
v_call: TRBV7-2
d_call: .
clone_size: few
cdr3_aa: CASSPPNVYEQYF
cdr3_nt: TGTGCCAGCAGCCCCCCCAATGTCTACGAGCAGTACTTC

cdr3_length: 17
j_call: TRBJ1-1
v_call: TRBV5-1
d_call: .
clone_size: .
cdr3_aa: CASSLIPTGVMYTEAFF
cdr3_nt: TGCGCCAGCAGCTTGATTCCAACCGGGGTAATGTACACTGAAGCTTTCTTT

cdr3_length: 18
j_call: TRBJ2-2
v_call: TRBV4-2
d_call: TRBD2
clone_size: few
cdr3_aa: CASSPNLAGGANTGELFF
cdr3_nt: TGTGCCAGCAGCCCAAATCTAGCGGGGGGGGCGAACACCGGGGAGCTGTTTTTT

cdr3_length: 18
j_call: TRBJ2-5
v_call: TRBV5-1
d_call: TRBD2
clone_size: few
cdr3_aa: CASSLGLAGASWGETQYF
cdr3_nt: TGCGCCAGCAGCCTGGGGCTAGCGGGGGCCTCGTGGGGGGAGACCCAGTACTTC

cdr3_length: 19
j_call: TRBJ1-1
v_call: TRBV7-8
d_call: .
clone_size: once
cdr3_aa: CASSLSLYGSVGEGTEAFF
cdr3_nt: TGTGCCAGCAGCTTATCGCTCTATGGAAGTGTGGGGGAGGGCACTGAAGCTTTCTTT

cdr3_length: 14
j_call: TRBJ1-2
v_call: TRBV5-4
d_call: TRBD1
clone_size: .
cdr3_aa: CASSLGQGKHGYTF
cdr3_nt: TGTGCCAGCAGCCTCGGACAGGGAAAGCATGGCTACACCTTC

cdr3_length: 15
j_call: TRBJ1-3
v_call: TRBV28
d_call: .
clone_size: .
cdr3_aa: CASSLRGSSGNTIYF
cdr3_nt: TGTGCCAGCAGTTTAAGAGGGAGCTCTGGAAACACCATATATTTT

cdr3_length: 14
j_call: TRBJ1-2
v_call: TRBV6-5
d_call: TRBD1
clone_size: .
cdr3_aa: CASSYLDRAYGYTF
cdr3_nt: TGTGCCAGCAGTTACTTGGACAGGGCATATGGCTACACCTTC

cdr3_length: 14
j_call: TRBJ1-6
v_call: TRBV7-9
d_call: .
clone_size: once
cdr3_aa: CASSLGQVFSPLHF
cdr3_nt: TGTGCCAGCAGCTTAGGCCAGGTCTTCTCACCCCTCCACTTT

cdr3_length: 15
j_call: TRBJ2-5
v_call: TRBV2
d_call: TRBD1
clone_size: .
cdr3_aa: CASRTGGLYQETQYF
cdr3_nt: TGTGCCAGCAGGACAGGGGGCCTGTACCAAGAGACCCAGTACTTC

cdr3_length: 14
j_call: TRBJ2-3
v_call: TRBV6-1
d_call: TRBD2
clone_size: few
cdr3_aa: CASRVVGGPDTQYF
cdr3_nt: TGTGCCAGCAGGGTTGTGGGAGGGCCAGATACGCAGTATTTT

cdr3_length: 15
j_call: TRBJ1-4
v_call: TRBV5-1
d_call: .
clone_size: once
cdr3_aa: CASSLTGPANEKLFF
cdr3_nt: TGCGCCAGCAGCTTAACAGGGCCGGCTAATGAAAAACTGTTTTTT

cdr3_length: 14
j_call: TRBJ1-1
v_call: TRBV6-4
d_call: TRBD1
clone_size: .
cdr3_aa: CASSPTGTVTEAFF
cdr3_nt: TGTGCCAGCAGTCCGACAGGGACCGTTACTGAAGCTTTCTTT

cdr3_length: 16
j_call: TRBJ2-2
v_call: TRBV6-5
d_call: TRBD2
clone_size: once
cdr3_aa: CASSYAGGGHTGELFF
cdr3_nt: TGTGCCAGCAGTTACGCGGGCGGGGGACACACCGGGGAGCTGTTTTTT

cdr3_length: 14
j_call: TRBJ1-3
v_call: TRBV4-3
d_call: .
clone_size: .
cdr3_aa: CASSRDFSGNTIYF
cdr3_nt: TGCGCCAGCAGTCGGGATTTCTCTGGAAACACCATATATTTT

cdr3_length: 15
j_call: TRBJ2-6
v_call: TRBV19
d_call: .
clone_size: .
cdr3_aa: CASSPSHSGANGLTF
cdr3_nt: TGTGCCAGTAGTCCCTCGCATTCTGGGGCCAACGGCCTGACTTTC

cdr3_length: 16
j_call: TRBJ1-4
v_call: TRBV4-3
d_call: .
clone_size: many
cdr3_aa: CASSQELPTTNEKLFF
cdr3_nt: TGCGCCAGCAGCCAAGAACTCCCAACAACTAATGAAAAACTGTTTTTT

cdr3_length: 14
j_call: TRBJ1-5
v_call: TRBV6-5
d_call: .
clone_size: .
cdr3_aa: CASSYSRGNQPQHF
cdr3_nt: TGTGCCAGCAGTTACTCGAGGGGCAATCAGCCCCAGCATTTT

cdr3_length: 15
j_call: TRBJ2-5
v_call: TRBV18
d_call: .
clone_size: .
cdr3_aa: CASSPPSLAIETQYF
cdr3_nt: TGTGCCAGCTCACCACCTAGCCTCGCGATCGAGACCCAGTACTTC

cdr3_length: 14
j_call: TRBJ1-2
v_call: TRBV2
d_call: .
clone_size: once
cdr3_aa: CATQDSRPGYGYTF
cdr3_nt: TGTGCCACCCAGGACAGCCGACCCGGGTATGGCTACACCTTC

cdr3_length: 13
j_call: TRBJ1-1
v_call: TRBV5-4
d_call: .
clone_size: .
cdr3_aa: CASSYDTNTEAFF
cdr3_nt: TGTGCCAGCAGCTACGACACGAACACTGAAGCTTTCTTT

cdr3_length: 17
j_call: TRBJ2-4
v_call: TRBV7-9
d_call: TRBD2
clone_size: once
cdr3_aa: CASSLVSSGVAKNSQYF
cdr3_nt: TGTGCCAGCAGCCTAGTCTCTAGCGGGGTCGCCAAAAACAGTCAGTACTTC

cdr3_length: 15
j_call: TRBJ1-4
v_call: TRBV6-1
d_call: TRBD1
clone_size: .
cdr3_aa: CASSRTQGVNEKLFF
cdr3_nt: TGTGCCAGCAGTAGAACCCAGGGGGTAAATGAAAAACTGTTTTTT

cdr3_length: 12
j_call: TRBJ1-4
v_call: TRBV6-5
d_call: TRBD1
clone_size: .
cdr3_aa: CATMDRGEKLFF
cdr3_nt: TGTGCCACCATGGACAGGGGGGAAAAACTGTTTTTT

cdr3_length: 14
j_call: TRBJ2-5
v_call: TRBV5-1
d_call: TRBD1
clone_size: few
cdr3_aa: CASSTGTGDETQYF
cdr3_nt: TGCGCCAGCAGCACCGGGACAGGGGATGAGACCCAGTACTTC

cdr3_length: 15
j_call: TRBJ2-4
v_call: TRBV7-2
d_call: TRBD2
clone_size: .
cdr3_aa: CASSLASAGPNIQYF
cdr3_nt: TGTGCCAGCAGCCTCGCATCAGCGGGGCCTAACATTCAGTACTTC

cdr3_length: 17
j_call: TRBJ1-1
v_call: TRBV4-2
d_call: TRBD1
clone_size: .
cdr3_aa: CASSQAFPGQGNTEAFF
cdr3_nt: TGTGCCAGCAGCCAGGCCTTTCCGGGACAGGGGAACACTGAAGCTTTCTTT

cdr3_length: 13
j_call: TRBJ2-7
v_call: TRBV5-1
d_call: TRBD2
clone_size: .
cdr3_aa: CASNGGLGYEQYF
cdr3_nt: TGCGCCAGCAATGGGGGACTAGGCTACGAGCAGTACTTC

cdr3_length: 16
j_call: TRBJ1-4
v_call: TRBV18
d_call: .
clone_size: .
cdr3_aa: CASSPMLTSTNEKLFF
cdr3_nt: TGTGCCAGCTCACCCATGTTGACATCAACTAATGAAAAACTGTTTTTT